This entry features one T cell receptor beta chain sequence. As yet, its antigen is unknown. The data originate from a study of vaccination effects on CD4 cells after COVID-19. Once cultured for 10 days, the cells underwent separation to obtain CD4+ T cells. As their vaccination, participants received two doses of either BNT162b2 or mRNA-1273. None of the vaccinated had previously contracted SARS-CoV-2, and their nucleocapsid antibodies tested negative. Half of the medium was exchanged for IL-2 medium on both days 3 and 7. Clones were read by immunoSEQ multiplex PCR, and TCRdb kept only the in-frame ones, dropping some. The sample lists about 47,000 clones; under 80% were seen once. The CDR3 has 15 residues. The V end was cut by 2 bases, the J end by 2 bases, with 10 bases between. Germline V gene lookup returns CDR1 SEHNR and CDR2 FQNEAQ (reference sequence).

The sequencing here drew on CD4+ T cells from PBMCs cultured without peptide, taken after COVID-19 vaccination. The genes are TRBV7-9 and TRBJ1-3; D not resolved. This clonotype originated in a human donor who received a COVID-19 vaccine. The chain's CDR3 is CASSLLILPGNTIYF. The DNA for the CDR3 is TGTGCCAGCAGCTTATTGATCCTCCCTGGAAACACCATATATTTT. Supplemented by reference TRBV7-9 and TRBJ1-3, the full variable domain reads DTGVSQNPRHKITKRGQNVTFRCDPISEHNRLYWYRQTLGQGPEFLTYFQNEAQLEKSRLLSDRFSAERPKGSFSTLEIQRTEQGDSAMYLCASSLLILPGNTIYFGEGSWLTVV.